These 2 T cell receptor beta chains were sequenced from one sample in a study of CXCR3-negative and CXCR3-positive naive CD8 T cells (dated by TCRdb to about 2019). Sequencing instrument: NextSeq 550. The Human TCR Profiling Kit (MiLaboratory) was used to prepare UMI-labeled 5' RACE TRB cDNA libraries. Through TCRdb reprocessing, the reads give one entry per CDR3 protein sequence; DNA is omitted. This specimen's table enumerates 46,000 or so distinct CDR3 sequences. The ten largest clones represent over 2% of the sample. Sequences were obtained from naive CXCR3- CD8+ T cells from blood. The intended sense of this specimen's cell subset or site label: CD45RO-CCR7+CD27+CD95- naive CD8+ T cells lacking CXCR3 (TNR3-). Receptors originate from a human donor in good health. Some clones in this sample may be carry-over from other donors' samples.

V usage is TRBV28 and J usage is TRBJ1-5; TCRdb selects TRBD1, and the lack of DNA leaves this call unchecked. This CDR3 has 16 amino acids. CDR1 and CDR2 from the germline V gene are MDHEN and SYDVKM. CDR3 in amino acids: CASSPRPGGVNQPQHF.

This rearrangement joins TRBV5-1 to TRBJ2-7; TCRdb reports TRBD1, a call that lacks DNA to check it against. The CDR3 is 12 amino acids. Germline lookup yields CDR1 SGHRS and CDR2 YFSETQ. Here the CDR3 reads CASSWGRDEQYF.